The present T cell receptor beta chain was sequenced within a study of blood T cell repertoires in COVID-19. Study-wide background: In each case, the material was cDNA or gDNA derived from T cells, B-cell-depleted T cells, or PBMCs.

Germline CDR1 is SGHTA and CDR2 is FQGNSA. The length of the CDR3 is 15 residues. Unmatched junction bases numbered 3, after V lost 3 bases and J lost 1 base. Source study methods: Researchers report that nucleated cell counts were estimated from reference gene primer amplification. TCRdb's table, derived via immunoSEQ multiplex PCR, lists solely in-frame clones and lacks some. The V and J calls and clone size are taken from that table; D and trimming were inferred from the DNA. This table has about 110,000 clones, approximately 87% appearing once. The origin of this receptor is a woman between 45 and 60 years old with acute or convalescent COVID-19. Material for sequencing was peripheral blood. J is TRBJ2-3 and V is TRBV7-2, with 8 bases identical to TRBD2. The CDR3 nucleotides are TGTGCCAGCAGCTTCCAAGCGGGGGGCACAGATACGCAGTATTTT. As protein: CASSFQAGGTDTQYF.